This record looks at one T cell receptor (beta chain) sequence and its context. The sample originates from a study of blood T cells in healthy people across ages. Next came a second PCR, run for about 7 to 11 cycles, which used a sample-barcoded 5' primer along with a J-beta primer mix. Every cDNA molecule bore a tag from a template-switch adaptor containing 12 random nucleotides. MiXCR, run by TCRdb on the 5' RACE reads, gives a single entry per CDR3 protein. This sample has around 990,000 distinct CDR3 sequences, with about 25% found just once. The CDR3 has 14 residues. CDR1 is MGHRA, CDR2 YSYEKL, per germline. V dropped 3 bases and J dropped 10 bases, with 13 bases sitting between them. Separately, the same data were catalogued under a study of T cells of mothers and their children. That source reports: Samples were provided by three healthy Caucasian mothers and their six children. Every microgram of extracted RNA entered cDNA synthesis, around 1.6 ug per 15 ul.

This clonotype originated in a girl aged 2 to 9 in good health. Sample: blood. The chain joins TRBV4-1 to TRBJ1-6; the D gene is possibly TRBD1 (5 bases). The CDR3 protein is CASSHGTGGSPLHF. Here the CDR3 DNA reads TGCGCCAGCAGCCATGGGACTGGTGGATCACCCCTCCACTTT.